Listed here are 8 T cell receptor beta chains from one sample, sequenced in a study of blood T cell repertoires in COVID-19. Produced via immunoSEQ multiplex PCR; TCRdb's table is partial and in-frame only. The table includes approximately 250,000 clones, 75% to 90% detected once. Sequencing was performed on peripheral blood. Receptor source: a woman in her 70s with COVID-19, enrolled during active disease.

The rearrangement joins TRBV7-7 to TRBJ2-1; 9 nucleotides agree with TRBD2. The CDR3 extends over 15 amino acids. The germline V gene encodes CDR1 SSHAT and CDR2 FNYEAQ (reference sequence). Trimming took 5 bases from V and 8 from J; bases not matched to a gene: 10. The CDR3 protein is CASSLRGGQDYEQFF. In DNA form, the CDR3 reads TGTGCCAGCAGCCTGCGGGGGGGCCAGGATTATGAGCAGTTCTTC.

This clone was observed a single time. This chain connects TRBV15 to TRBJ2-4, with a possible D match to TRBD2 (6 bases). The CDR3 is 16 amino acids. V lost 1 base to trimming and J lost 0 bases, with 10 bases between them. Germline CDR1 and CDR2: LNHNV and YYDKDF (reference sequence). The CDR3 DNA reads as TGTGCCACCAGCAGAGGGACTACCATAGCCAAAAACATTCAGTACTTC. Translating it yields CATSRGTTIAKNIQYF.

This clone was picked up many times. This sequence joins TRBV9 and TRBJ1-1, with 7 bases lining up with TRBD1. The CDR3 is 14 amino acids. Germline V lookup: CDR1 SGDLS, CDR2 YYNGEE. The J segment lost 2 bases and the V segment lost 4 bases, leaving 5 bases of the junction unmatched. CDR3 DNA: TGTGCCAGCAGCCCTCGACAGGGAAACACTGAAGCTTTCTTT. This codes for CASSPRQGNTEAFF.

The chain combines TRBV27 with TRBJ1-2; no clear D. V was trimmed by 5 bases and J by 7 bases, leaving 11 bases between them. CDR3 length: 12 amino acids. CDR1 MNHEY and CDR2 SMNVEV come from the germline V gene (reference sequence). The CDR3 sequence: CASSPMTGGYTF. The DNA for the CDR3 is TGTGCCAGCAGTCCAATGACGGGTGGCTACACCTTC.

The chain links TRBV9 to TRBJ1-3, with 7 nucleotides matching TRBD1. The CDR3 runs to 14 residues. CDR1 SGDLS and CDR2 YYNGEE come from the germline V gene. Trimming cost V 5 bases and J 3 bases; bases outside gene matches: 5. This CDR3 reads CASSGDRSGNTIYF. The CDR3, as DNA: TGTGCCAGCAGTGGGGACAGAAGTGGAAACACCATATATTTT. Filled out from reference TRBV9 and TRBJ1-3, the complete variable domain reads DSGVTQTPKHLITATGQRVTLRCSPRSGDLSVYWYQQSLDQGLQFLIQYYNGEERAKGNILERFSAQQFPDLHSELNLSSLELGDSALYFCASSGDRSGNTIYFGEGSWLTVV.

On this clone: The same CDR3 also results from other DNA sequences found in this sample. V is TRBV29-1 and J is TRBJ2-2, with a possible D match to TRBD1 (6 bases). CDR1 is SQVTM and CDR2 is ANQGSEA in the germline V gene. The CDR3 consists of 13 residues. V shed 3 bases and J shed 1 base, with 6 bases lying between them. The CDR3 region is CSVDRGNTGELFF. The DNA for the CDR3 is TGCAGCGTTGACAGGGGGAACACCGGGGAGCTGTTTTTT.

This chain uses TRBV24-1 with TRBJ1-5; D unclear. Deletions cut 0 bases from V and 2 bases from J, with 10 bases between. The CDR3 totals 16 residues. CDR1 and CDR2 from the germline V gene are KGHDR and SFDVKD. The CDR3 DNA follows: TGTGCCACCAGTGATTTGCGGCAGCGGTGCAATCAGCCCCAGCATTTT. It codes for CATSDLRQRCNQPQHF.

V gene TRBV7-2 combines with J gene TRBJ2-3; 10 bases map to TRBD2. With V trimmed by 6 bases and J by 0 bases, 9 bases remained unmatched. This CDR3 is 17 amino acids long. CDR1 is SGHTA and CDR2 is FQGNSA in the germline V gene. The CDR3 is CASSSRSSGGSTDTQYF. CDR3 bases: TGTGCCAGCAGTTCCCGATCTAGCGGGGGTAGCACAGATACGCAGTATTTT.